One and the same sample provided the 22 T cell receptor beta chains below, sequenced in a study of blood T cells in healthy people across ages. A second about 6 to 12 cycle PCR used barcoded and J-beta primers. TCRdb re-derived calls from the 5' RACE reads in MiXCR, one entry per CDR3 protein. The sample gives just over 1 million distinct CDR3 sequences, under 55% of which show up once; around 18% is in the top ten. The sequenced sample was blood. The receptors derive from a woman in her sixties in good health.

This chain uses TRBV12-3 or TRBV12-4 with TRBJ2-5, with 8 bases fitting TRBD2. The CDR3 contains 15 residues. V was clipped by 8 bases and J by 5 bases; unmatched bases: 13. In nucleotides, the CDR3 is TGTGCCAGCGGGAGGGACGGGAGGGCCGGTGAGACCCAGTACTTC. It specifies CASGRDGRAGETQYF.

The chain combines TRBV11-2 with TRBJ2-5, with TRBD2 matching over 7 bases. The CDR3 totals 15 residues. The junction had 12 bases not matched to a gene; V was cut back by 0 bases and J by 11 bases. CDR1 and CDR2 (germline): SGHAT, FQNNGV. CDR3 DNA sequence: TGTGCCAGCAGCTTAGAGGCTAGCGGACTCTATGAGCAGTACTTC. As protein: CASSLEASGLYEQYF.

The chain recombines TRBV19 with TRBJ2-5, with TRBD1 matching 7 bases. The DNA end is more similar to TRBJ2-7, so the J call may be wrong. This CDR3 contains 14 residues. CDR1 is LNHDA and CDR2 is SQIVND in the germline V gene (reference sequence). CDR3 amino acids: CASSAGATGSEQYF. The CDR3 DNA is TGTGCCAGTAGTGCTGGGGCGACAGGGTCCGAGCAGTACTTC.

The chain couples TRBV10-3 to TRBJ2-1; the D gene is possibly TRBD1 (5 bases). Germline CDR1 ENHRY, CDR2 SYGVKD. This CDR3 has 15 amino acids. The V gene lost 6 bases and the J gene lost 4 bases, with 16 bases spanning the gap. This CDR3 reads CAISSQEKLYNEQFF. CDR3 nucleotides: TGTGCCATCAGCTCACAGGAAAAACTTTACAATGAGCAGTTCTTC.

The chain is built from TRBV6-5 and TRBJ2-1; D gene uncertain. This CDR3 contains 13 residues. Germline V CDR1 and CDR2: MNHEY, SVGAGI. Trimming stripped 5 bases from V and 7 bases from J, with 12 bases between. CDR3 region: CASSEGEANEQFF. CDR3 bases: TGTGCCAGCAGTGAAGGAGAGGCGAATGAGCAGTTCTTC.

The sample holds a few counts of this clonotype. This sequence joins TRBV11-2 and TRBJ2-5; TRBD1 aligns across 7 bases. This CDR3 region has 13 residues. Germline CDR1 and CDR2: SGHAT and FQNNGV. V shed 5 bases and J 3 bases; nucleotides not matched to a gene: 3. Here the CDR3 DNA reads TGTGCCAGCAGCGCGACAGGGAAAGAGACCCAGTACTTC. Protein product: CASSATGKETQYF.

This clonotype occurred many times. The V call is TRBV2, the J call TRBJ2-3; 9 bases map to TRBD2. The CDR3 loop spans 13 amino acids. Germline V CDR1 and CDR2: SNHLY, FYNNEI. J gave up 3 bases and V 6 bases, and 1 base lay outside the gene matches. The CDR3 nucleotides read TGTGCCAGCAGGCGGGAGGGAACAGATACGCAGTATTTT. As protein: CASRREGTDTQYF.

In DNA form, the CDR3 reads TGTGCCAGCAGCCCGACGGGAGCGGGAGCTTACGAGCAGTACTTC. This gives the protein CASSPTGAGAYEQYF. The chain recombines TRBV12-3 or TRBV12-4 with TRBJ2-7; 8 bases fit TRBD2. CDR3 size: 15 residues. The ends lost 6 bases at V and 4 bases at J; junction bases unmatched: 11.

V gene TRBV28 combines with J gene TRBJ1-1; 7 bases agree with TRBD1. CDR3 length: 14 amino acids. V gave up 5 bases and J gave up 0 bases; unmatched junction bases: 3. CDR1 MDHEN and CDR2 SYDVKM come from the germline V gene. In DNA form, the CDR3 reads TGTGCCAGCAGTGTGACAGGGCTGAACACTGAAGCTTTCTTT. It encodes CASSVTGLNTEAFF.

The chain carries TRBV10-3 and TRBJ2-4; D assignment may be TRBD1 or TRBD2 (5 bases each). Germline V gives CDR1 ENHRY, CDR2 SYGVKD. Trimming cost V 4 bases and J 0 bases, with 16 bases left between them. This CDR3 is built from 17 residues. The CDR3 sequence: CAISGTFQGRAKNIQYF. In DNA, the CDR3 is TGTGCCATCAGTGGGACTTTCCAGGGACGAGCCAAAAACATTCAGTACTTC.

Comment on this clonotype: One base away lies a much larger clone, so this may be a sequencing read error. The chain joins TRBV7-2 to TRBJ2-1; D remains unclear. The germline V and J ends were trimmed by 1 base and 5 bases, with 9 bases remaining between them. Germline V CDR1 and CDR2: SGHTA, FQGNSA. The CDR3 loop spans 14 amino acids. CDR3 in amino acids: CASSLVYGDNEQFF. The CDR3 DNA sequence: TGTGCCAGCAGCTTAGTGTATGGAGACAATGAGCAGTTCTTC.

This clonotype turned up a few times. V gene TRBV20-1 combines with J gene TRBJ2-7, with 7 bases identical to TRBD1. Trimming took 3 bases from V and 4 from J; bases not matched to a gene: 3. The V gene's germline CDR1 is DFQATT and CDR2 SNEGSKA (reference sequence). CDR3 length equals 12 residues. This CDR3 reads CSARTGLYEQYF. The CDR3 region has the DNA TGCAGTGCTAGGACAGGGTTGTACGAGCAGTACTTC.

Turning to this clonotype: A read error may account for a junction end that differs from germline. The rearrangement uses TRBV27 and TRBJ1-1, with D possibly being TRBD1 (5 bases). CDR3 length equals 15 residues. CDR1 and CDR2 (germline): MNHEY, SMNVEV (reference sequence). The DNA for the CDR3 is TGTGCCAGCAGTCCCCGGGGACCGGTGAACACTGAAACTTTCTTT. This translates into CASSPRGPVNTETFF.

V usage is TRBV7-9 and J usage is TRBJ2-5, with a possible D match to TRBD2 (5 bases). CDR3 length: 15 residues. V lost 5 bases and J lost 5, with 18 bases in between. CDR1 and CDR2 from the germline V gene are SEHNR and FQNEAQ (reference sequence). The CDR3 is CASSPRSSPGETQYF. The CDR3 nucleotides are TGTGCCAGCAGCCCGAGAAGCTCCCCGGGGGAGACCCAGTACTTC.

The genes are TRBV9 and TRBJ2-3, with D possibly matching TRBD2 (5 bases). Germline V gene data show CDR1 as SGDLS and CDR2 as YYNGEE. The CDR3 covers 16 residues. V gave up 2 bases and J gave up 4 bases, with 17 bases separating them. The CDR3 nucleotides read TGTGCCAGCAGCGTGGGCCCGGACTTGGTGTCAGATACGCAGTATTTT. It encodes CASSVGPDLVSDTQYF. The variable domain in full, with the rest retrieved from reference TRBV9 and TRBJ2-3, is DSGVTQTPKHLITATGQRVTLRCSPRSGDLSVYWYQQSLDQGLQFLIQYYNGEERAKGNILERFSAQQFPDLHSELNLSSLELGDSALYFCASSVGPDLVSDTQYFGPGTRLTVL.

The chain is built from TRBV11-2 and TRBJ1-1, with D unresolved. CDR1 is SGHAT, CDR2 FQNNGV, per germline. Trimming stripped 5 bases from V and 2 bases from J, with 9 bases between. The CDR3 runs 13 residues. CDR3 bases: TGTGCCAGCAGCCGCGACTTTAACACTGAAGCTTTCTTT. This gives the protein CASSRDFNTEAFF.

The chain is built from TRBV5-1 and TRBJ2-5, with 8 bases that match TRBD1. The J call is doubtful: the DNA matches TRBJ2-7 better. Per the germline V gene, CDR1 is SGHRS and CDR2 is YFSETQ. The CDR3 length is 14 residues. The CDR3 DNA is TGCGCCAGCAGCGTTGGACAGGGTACGAACGAGCAGTACTTC. This sequence encodes CASSVGQGTNEQYF.

The chain employs TRBV9 and TRBJ2-3, with unresolved D. V was shortened by 3 bases and J by 2 bases, with 7 bases between the two germline ends. The CDR3 covers 13 residues. Germline V CDR1 and CDR2: SGDLS, YYNGEE. The CDR3 region has the DNA TGTGCCAGCAGCGGTCAGGTCACAGATACGCAGTATTTT. Its protein is CASSGQVTDTQYF. The whole variable domain, filled in from reference TRBV9 and TRBJ2-3, reads DSGVTQTPKHLITATGQRVTLRCSPRSGDLSVYWYQQSLDQGLQFLIQYYNGEERAKGNILERFSAQQFPDLHSELNLSSLELGDSALYFCASSGQVTDTQYFGPGTRLTVL.

Worth noting for this clonotype: The junction shows a germline mismatch at one end, possibly a read error. CDR3 DNA: TGTGCCAGTAACGGACAGGGGATTAATGAAAGACTGTTTTTT. Its translation is CASNGQGINERLFF. The rearrangement joins TRBV2 to TRBJ1-4, with 9 positions matching TRBD1. The CDR3 covers 14 residues. Germline assignment: CDR1 SNHLY and CDR2 FYNNEI.

This chain links TRBV5-6 with TRBJ2-7; D is unclear. Per the germline V gene, CDR1 is SGHDT and CDR2 is YYEEEE. Trimming removed 2 bases at V and 2 bases at J, with 11 bases between. This CDR3 is 14 amino acids long. The CDR3 DNA reads TGTGCCAGCAGCTTCCACGTCTCCGCCTACGAGCAGTACTTC. It yields the protein CASSFHVSAYEQYF.

This clonotype has a count of ten or more. J is TRBJ2-3 and V is TRBV9; D is unclear. Between the trimmed V and J ends, which lost 0 bases and 4 bases, there was a span of 6 bases. The CDR3 has 13 amino acids. Germline V CDR1 and CDR2: SGDLS, YYNGEE. CDR3 loop: CASSVEVPDTQYF. The CDR3 DNA follows: TGTGCCAGCAGCGTAGAGGTCCCAGATACGCAGTATTTT.

This clonotype was seen only a few times. V is TRBV10-3 and J is TRBJ1-6, with D possibly being TRBD1 (5 bases). Trimming pared 9 bases from V and 8 bases from J, leaving 14 bases between. CDR3 length: 13 amino acids. The germline V gene encodes CDR1 ENHRY and CDR2 SYGVKD. The CDR3 protein is CAIRRTNDSPLHF. Written as DNA, the CDR3 is TGTGCCATTAGAAGGACAAACGATTCACCCCTCCACTTT.